The sequence of this TCR beta chain was determined in a study of OX40 agonist ivuxolimab in advanced cancers. Findings of the study overall: Compared with others, partial responders at 0.1-3.0 mg/kg displayed clonal expansion among the lowest. Expanded peripheral T cell antigen specificity was not determined. Mean expanded clone counts were higher in CD8+ than CD4+ T cells.

Sequenced by immunoSEQ multiplex PCR; TCRdb stores in-frame clones only, minus some. The sample consists of 65,000 to 90,000 clones, roughly nine tenths of them appearing once. Blood got drawn at baseline, again on cycle 4 day 1, and then on cycle 7 day 1. V gave up 0 bases and J gave up 0 bases, with 12 bases separating them. The CDR3 covers 16 residues. Concerning this clone: The antigen is not known.

The receptor comes from an adult with an advanced solid tumor such as melanoma, head and neck, liver or kidney cancer. The chain uses TRBV23-1 and TRBJ2-7; D uncertain. TRBV23-1 is an ORF for which the function is uncertain. The source was CD4+ or CD8+ T cells sorted from blood, collected in a trial of the OX40 agonist ivuxolimab. The DNA for the CDR3 is TGCGCCAGCAGTCAATCTGGCTCACATAGCTCCTACGAGCAGTACTTC. Translation: CASSQSGSHSSYEQYF.